The 19 T cell receptor beta chains presented below share a single source sample, sequenced in a study of OX40 agonist ivuxolimab in advanced cancers. Produced via immunoSEQ multiplex PCR; TCRdb's table is partial and in-frame only. The sample includes about 36,000 clones, around 77% of them seen just once. The sample consisted of CD4+ or CD8+ T cells sorted from blood, taken in a trial of the OX40 agonist ivuxolimab. These TCRs come from an adult with an advanced solid tumor such as melanoma, head and neck, liver or kidney cancer.

The V gene is TRBV4-3, the J gene TRBJ2-3, with 14 bases that match TRBD2. Trimming cost V 0 bases and J 3 bases; bases outside gene matches: 5. Germline CDR1 and CDR2: LGHNA and YSLEER. This CDR3 region has 18 residues. CDR3 nucleotides: TGCGCCAGCAGCCAAGAAAGGGGGACTAGCGGGGGAACAGATACGCAGTATTTT. It is translated as CASSQERGTSGGTDTQYF.

The CDR3, as DNA: TGCGCCAGCAGTCCTACCTTACTAGCGGGGAGCTACGAGCAGTACTTC. This codes for CASSPTLLAGSYEQYF. The chain joins TRBV5-1 to TRBJ2-7; 10 nucleotides agree with TRBD2. The CDR3 is made up of 16 amino acids. Per germline, CDR1 SGHRS and CDR2 YFSETQ. The J segment lost 3 bases and the V segment lost 5 bases, leaving 11 bases of the junction unmatched.

The chain couples TRBV7-6 to TRBJ2-2, with TRBD2 identical over 11 bases. With V trimmed by 1 base and J by 7 bases, 5 bases remained unmatched. This CDR3 region has 16 residues. The germline CDR1 and CDR2 sequences are SGHVS and FNYEAQ. The CDR3, as DNA: TGTGCCAGCAGCTTAGTAGCGGGAGGGGACGGCGGGGAGCTGTTTTTT. This encodes CASSLVAGGDGGELFF.

This clone was found once. This chain connects TRBV5-4 to TRBJ2-7; no clear D gene. CDR1 and CDR2 from the germline V gene are SGHNT and YYREEE (reference sequence). The CDR3 length is 12 residues. Trimming stripped 0 bases from V and 6 bases from J, with 7 bases between. CDR3 sequence: CASSLEASEQYF. CDR3 bases: TGTGCCAGCAGCTTGGAAGCTTCCGAGCAGTACTTC.

The J gene is TRBJ2-7, the V gene TRBV5-8; no definite D call. CDR1 and CDR2 from the germline V gene are SGHTS and YDEGEE. V lost 3 bases and J 3 bases, leaving 4 bases between the germline ends. The CDR3 length is 11 residues. Here the CDR3 DNA reads TGTGCCAGCAGCTGGGACTACGAGCAGTACTTC. This codes for CASSWDYEQYF.

For the CDR3, the DNA is TGTGCCAGCAGTTTTCAGGTAGCGGGGGCCGAGGGCTACGAGCAGTACTTC. Protein sequence: CASSFQVAGAEGYEQYF. The chain is built from TRBV27 and TRBJ2-7; 9 nucleotides align to TRBD2. V shed 3 bases, J shed 3 bases, and the junction held 12 bases outside the gene matches. The CDR3 contains 17 residues. CDR1 is MNHEY, CDR2 SMNVEV, per germline (reference sequence).

This rearrangement joins TRBV11-1 to TRBJ2-4; D unclear. The CDR3 runs 12 residues. V was cut by 1 base and J by 7 bases, with 5 bases left in between. Per the germline V gene, CDR1 is SGHAT and CDR2 is FQDESV (reference sequence). Written as DNA, the CDR3 is TGTGCCAGCAGCTTAGACGGGAACATTCAGTACTTC. Its translation: CASSLDGNIQYF.

This sequence joins TRBV7-2 and TRBJ1-1; D is undetermined. V was cut by 5 bases and J by 1 base, with 11 bases left in between. This CDR3 contains 14 residues. Germline V lookup: CDR1 SGHTA, CDR2 FQGNSA. The CDR3, as DNA: TGTGCCAGCAGCCCCCCGGGCCCGAACACTGAAGCTTTCTTT. Amino acid sequence: CASSPPGPNTEAFF. The whole variable domain, filled in from reference TRBV7-2 and TRBJ1-1, reads GAGVSQSPSNKVTEKGKDVELRCDPISGHTALYWYRQSLGQGLEFLIYFQGNSAPDKSGLPSDRFSAERTGGSVSTLTIQRTQQEDSAVYLCASSPPGPNTEAFFGQGTRLTVV.

The sample holds a few counts of this clone. The chain recombines TRBV5-1 with TRBJ1-4; 10 bases line up with TRBD1. The CDR3 spans 17 residues. V dropped 0 bases and J dropped 0; count of bases not matched to a gene: 2. CDR1 and CDR2 (germline): SGHRS, YFSETQ. The CDR3, as DNA: TGCGCCAGCAGCTTGGCCGGACAGGGGGCAACTAATGAAAAACTGTTTTTT. Translated, it gives CASSLAGQGATNEKLFF.

The chain has TRBV2 and TRBJ1-1; 7 bases align to TRBD1. Germline CDR1 SNHLY, CDR2 FYNNEI. The CDR3 totals 14 residues. The V and J ends lost 10 bases and 0 bases, in that order; junction bases with no gene match: 8. CDR3 nucleotides: TGTGCCATAACAAACAGGGGACTGAACACTGAAGCTTTCTTT. Protein product: CAITNRGLNTEAFF. Full variable domain (outside the CDR3, taken from reference TRBV2 and TRBJ1-1): EPEVTQTPSHQVTQMGQEVILRCVPISNHLYFYWYRQILGQKVEFLVSFYNNEISEKSEIFDDQFSVERPDGSNFTLKIRSTKLEDSAMYFCAITNRGLNTEAFFGQGTRLTVV.

The genes are TRBV7-9 and TRBJ2-1; 7 nucleotides align to TRBD2. The germline CDR1 and CDR2 sequences are SEHNR and FQNEAQ (reference sequence). V lost 5 bases and J lost 0; bases outside the gene matches: 10. The CDR3 length is 17 residues. The CDR3 nucleotides are TGTGCCAGCAGCCCCCCGGGGGGAGATATCTCCTACAATGAGCAGTTCTTC. Its protein is CASSPPGGDISYNEQFF.

The V call is TRBV28, the J call TRBJ2-5; 8 nucleotides agree with TRBD2. V shed 5 bases and J 4 bases; nucleotides not matched to a gene: 9. The CDR3 contains 15 residues. Germline-derived CDR1 and CDR2 are MDHEN and SYDVKM. CDR3 sequence: CASSDTGLVLETQYF. DNA for the CDR3: TGTGCCAGCAGTGACACGGGACTAGTTTTAGAGACCCAGTACTTC.

The gene calls are TRBV6-1 and TRBJ1-3; D is uncertain. Germline V gene sequence: CDR1 MNHNS, CDR2 SASEGT. Trimming took off 1 base at V and 0 bases at J, with 7 bases between the two ends. This CDR3 has 15 amino acids. The CDR3 coding sequence is TGTGCCAGCAGTGAAGTACGGAGCTCTGGAAACACCATATATTTT. Its protein is CASSEVRSSGNTIYF.

In this sample, this clone turned up a few times. The gene calls are TRBV7-9 and TRBJ2-7, with 9 nucleotides matching TRBD2. The germline V gene has CDR1 SEHNR and CDR2 FQNEAQ (reference sequence). V lost 7 bases, J lost 4 bases, and 11 bases stayed unmatched. The CDR3 spans 15 residues. CDR3 sequence reads: CASTKGVAGAYEQYF. The CDR3 DNA follows: TGTGCCAGCACCAAAGGGGTAGCGGGAGCGTACGAGCAGTACTTC.

V gene TRBV21-1 combines with J gene TRBJ1-5. TRBV21-1 is labeled a pseudogene. The CDR3 sequence is 13 residues long. CDR3 amino acids: CASSRDGNQPQHF. The CDR3 DNA follows: TGTGCCAGCAGCAGGGACGGCAATCAGCCCCAGCATTTT.

The rearrangement joins TRBV27 to TRBJ2-2, with D tentatively TRBD1 (6 bases). V was clipped by 3 bases and J by 4 bases, with 12 bases between them. This CDR3 is built from 15 residues. Germline V gene data show CDR1 as MNHEY and CDR2 as SMNVEV (reference sequence). CDR3 amino acids: CASSFVGTSTGELFF. As DNA, the CDR3 is TGTGCCAGCAGTTTTGTAGGGACATCCACCGGGGAGCTGTTTTTT.

This sequence joins TRBV28 and TRBJ2-6, with TRBD2 as a possible D gene (6 bases). In germline, CDR1 is MDHEN, CDR2 SYDVKM. Trimming removed 5 bases at V and 1 base at J, with 12 bases between. The CDR3 is 16 amino acids. This CDR3 is CASSPRGGSGANVLTF. Here the CDR3 DNA reads TGTGCCAGCAGTCCTCGTGGAGGGTCTGGGGCCAACGTCCTGACTTTC.

This chain uses TRBV27 with TRBJ2-3; D remains unclear. V gave up 8 bases and J gave up 2 bases, with 8 bases separating them. The CDR3 sequence is 12 residues long. Germline CDR1 MNHEY, CDR2 SMNVEV (reference sequence). As DNA, the CDR3 is TGTGCCAGCGGACGCAACACAGATACGCAGTATTTT. Its protein is CASGRNTDTQYF.

The chain combines TRBV11-2 with TRBJ2-7; no firm D call. The CDR3 contains 14 residues. Germline CDR1 reads SGHAT; CDR2 reads FQNNGV. V dropped 1 base and J dropped 5 bases, with 12 bases sitting between them. This chain's CDR3 is CASSLAAGRHEQYF. Written as DNA, the CDR3 is TGTGCCAGCAGCTTAGCGGCCGGGCGCCACGAGCAGTACTTC.